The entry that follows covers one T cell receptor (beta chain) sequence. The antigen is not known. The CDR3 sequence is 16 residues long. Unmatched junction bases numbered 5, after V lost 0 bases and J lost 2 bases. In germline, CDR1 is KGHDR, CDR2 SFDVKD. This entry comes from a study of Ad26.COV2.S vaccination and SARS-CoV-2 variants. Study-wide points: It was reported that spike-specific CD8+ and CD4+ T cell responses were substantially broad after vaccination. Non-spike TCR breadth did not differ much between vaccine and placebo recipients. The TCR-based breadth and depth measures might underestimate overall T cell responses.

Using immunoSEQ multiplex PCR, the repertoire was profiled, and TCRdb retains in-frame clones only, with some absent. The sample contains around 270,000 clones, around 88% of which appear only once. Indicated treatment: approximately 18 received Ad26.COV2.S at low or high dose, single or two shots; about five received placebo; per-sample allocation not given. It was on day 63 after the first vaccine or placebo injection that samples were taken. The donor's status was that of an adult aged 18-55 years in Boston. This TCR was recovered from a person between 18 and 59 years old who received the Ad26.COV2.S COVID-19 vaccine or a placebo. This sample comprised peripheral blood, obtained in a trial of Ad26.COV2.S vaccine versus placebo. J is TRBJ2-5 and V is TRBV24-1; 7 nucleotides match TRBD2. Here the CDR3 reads CATSDLTSADQETQYF. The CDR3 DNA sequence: TGTGCCACCAGTGATTTGACTAGCGCCGATCAAGAGACCCAGTACTTC.